This T cell receptor (beta chain) emerged from a study of post-analysis software for immune sequencing data. Unique-molecular-identifier-tagged TCR beta cDNA libraries were used. TCRdb ran MiXCR on the PCR reads and lists one entry per CDR3 protein. The sample includes approximately 690,000 distinct CDR3 sequences, roughly three fifths of them seen just once. Overall study findings and caveats: The five TRBV segments detected at higher frequency in patients than in controls included TRBV5-6, TRBV5-1 and TRBV20-1.

This CDR3 region has 12 residues. In germline, CDR1 is SEHNR, CDR2 FQNEAQ (reference sequence). Comment on this clonotype: Antigen unknown.

The receptor was derived from a girl aged 2-10 years with multiple sclerosis. This chain links TRBV7-9 with TRBJ2-5, with 10 nucleotides matching TRBD2. The DNA end lines up better with TRBJ2-7; the J call may be wrong. Material for sequencing was blood. CDR3 sequence reads: CAGGLASNEQYF. CDR3 bases: TGTGCCGGGGGACTAGCGTCCAACGAGCAGTACTTC.